These 32 T cell receptor beta chains were all obtained from the same sample, sequenced in a study of blood T cell repertoires in COVID-19. Repertoires were generated with immunoSEQ multiplex PCR, while TCRdb's copy carries only in-frame clones and drops some. The sample yields 250,000 to 300,000 clones, 89% seen once. Material for sequencing was peripheral blood. Receptor source: a man between 50 and 59 years old with acute or convalescent COVID-19.

V usage is TRBV7-3 and J usage is TRBJ1-1; 9 nucleotides align to TRBD1. CDR3 length: 15 residues. Germline loops: CDR1 SGHTA, CDR2 FQGTGA. The trim removed 5 bases at V and 6 bases at J, leaving 10 bases unmatched. CDR3 sequence (DNA): TGTGCCAGCAGCCCCCGGGACAGGGTCGGCGCTGAAGCTTTCTTT. This encodes CASSPRDRVGAEAFF.

This sequence joins TRBV6-5 and TRBJ1-1; 7 bases are a match to TRBD1. V lost 7 bases, J lost 3 bases, and 8 bases stayed unmatched. Germline lookup yields CDR1 MNHEY and CDR2 SVGAGI. CDR3 size: 14 residues. CDR3 sequence reads: CASTPRGKDTEAFF. In DNA form, the CDR3 reads TGTGCCAGCACCCCCAGGGGGAAGGACACTGAAGCTTTCTTT.

This chain joins TRBV2 and TRBJ2-1, with D perhaps TRBD1 (6 bases). Trimming left V 4 bases short and J 1 base short, with 11 bases between. The CDR3 covers 15 residues. Per germline, CDR1 SNHLY and CDR2 FYNNEI. The CDR3 nucleotides are TGTGCCAGCAGTGGGACCAGGGGTTCCTACAATGAGCAGTTCTTC. Its translation is CASSGTRGSYNEQFF.

The chain employs TRBV7-8 and TRBJ1-1, with 8 bases that match TRBD1. Germline CDR1 SGHVS, CDR2 FQNEAQ. The CDR3 has 16 residues. Trimming cost V 1 base and J 3 bases; bases outside gene matches: 7. The CDR3 protein is CASSLDGAGGYTEAFF. The CDR3 nucleotides are TGTGCCAGCAGCTTAGACGGGGCAGGGGGCTACACTGAAGCTTTCTTT.

The chain recombines TRBV27 with TRBJ1-5; D is perhaps TRBD1 (5 bases). This CDR3 is 16 amino acids long. Germline CDR1 reads MNHEY; CDR2 reads SMNVEV (reference sequence). Trimming shortened V by 5 bases and J by 6 bases, and 20 bases separated the two germline ends. As DNA, the CDR3 is TGTGCCAGCAGTAGAATGAGGGAGGGAAGGGGTCAGCCCCAGCATTTT. It translates to CASSRMREGRGQPQHF.

The rearrangement uses TRBV19 and TRBJ1-3, with D possibly matching TRBD1 (6 bases). Trimming cost V 7 bases and J 0 bases, with 16 bases left between them. Germline V CDR1 and CDR2: LNHDA, SQIVND (reference sequence). The CDR3 totals 16 residues. CDR3 nucleotides: TGTGCCAGTACCTCGGTACAGGGCAACTCTGGAAACACCATATATTTT. Residues: CASTSVQGNSGNTIYF.

This chain joins TRBV9 and TRBJ2-7, with D possibly being TRBD2 (6 bases). CDR1 SGDLS and CDR2 YYNGEE come from the germline V gene. V was shortened by 4 bases and J by 8 bases, with 25 bases between the two germline ends. CDR3 length: 16 residues. The CDR3: CASSPSTPGTGGKQYF. The DNA of the CDR3 is TGTGCCAGCAGCCCCAGTACCCCCGGGACTGGCGGCAAGCAGTACTTC.

This clone has a count of ten or more. This chain uses TRBV7-9 with TRBJ2-1; D uncertain. Trimming stripped 7 bases from V and 8 bases from J, with 12 bases between. This CDR3 has 12 residues. CDR1 SEHNR and CDR2 FQNEAQ come from the germline V gene (reference sequence). The CDR3 nucleotides read TGTGCCAGCAACCCCACCCCAGATGAGCAGTTCTTC. This gives the protein CASNPTPDEQFF.

This chain links TRBV19 with TRBJ2-3; D unresolved. The CDR3 runs 15 residues. The germline gives CDR1 LNHDA, CDR2 SQIVND (reference sequence). Trimming removed 7 bases at V and 1 base at J, with 15 bases between. In DNA form, the CDR3 reads TGTGCCAGTAATTCGGTAGCCCAAGGCACAGATACGCAGTATTTT. Translating it yields CASNSVAQGTDTQYF.

The J gene is TRBJ1-1, the V gene TRBV9; D is undetermined. V gave up 0 bases and J gave up 6 bases, with 12 bases separating them. Germline-derived CDR1 and CDR2 are SGDLS and YYNGEE. The length of the CDR3 is 14 residues. The DNA of the CDR3 is TGTGCCAGCAGCGTAGGCGAGGGCTCGGCTGAAGCTTTCTTT. Translating gives CASSVGEGSAEAFF.

CDR3 protein: CASSFSRVEDTQYF. CDR3 nucleotides: TGTGCCAGCAGTTTTTCCAGGGTCGAAGATACGCAGTATTTT. The chain has TRBV27 and TRBJ2-3, with a weak D call TRBD1 (5 bases). The germline V and J ends were trimmed by 3 bases and 5 bases, with 12 bases remaining between them. The CDR3 has 14 residues. Germline V gene lookup returns CDR1 MNHEY and CDR2 SMNVEV (reference sequence).

A note on this clone: One end of the junction is discordant with germline, which a read error may explain. The V call is TRBV14, the J call TRBJ1-4, with a possible D match to TRBD1 (6 bases). The V gene's germline CDR1 is SGHDN and CDR2 FVKESK. The CDR3 consists of 15 residues. CDR3: CASSKEGGANEKLFF. The DNA of the CDR3 is TGTGCCAGCAGCAAAGAGGGGGGAGCCAATGAAAAACTGTTTTTT.

The CDR3 sequence: CASSATFMNSPLHF. In DNA form, the CDR3 reads TGTGCCAGCAGCGCAACTTTTATGAATTCACCCCTCCACTTT. This chain connects TRBV5-6 to TRBJ1-6, with D unclear. Trimming removed 4 bases at V and 7 bases at J, with 12 bases between. CDR3 length equals 14 residues. Germline loops: CDR1 SGHDT, CDR2 YYEEEE.

The chain is built from TRBV7-9 and TRBJ1-2; TRBD1 aligns across 9 bases. With V trimmed by 3 bases and J by 3 bases, 5 bases remained unmatched. Germline V CDR1 and CDR2: SEHNR, FQNEAQ (reference sequence). The length of the CDR3 is 15 residues. CDR3 DNA sequence: TGTGCCAGCAGCTTGTTCCGGGACAGGGACTATGGCTACACCTTC. Translating gives CASSLFRDRDYGYTF.

This chain links TRBV5-1 with TRBJ1-1; no clear D gene. The CDR3 consists of 13 residues. The germline gives CDR1 SGHRS, CDR2 YFSETQ. Trimming pared 1 base from V and 4 bases from J, leaving 8 bases between. This CDR3 is CASSLWESTEAFF. CDR3 DNA: TGCGCCAGCAGCTTGTGGGAGAGCACTGAAGCTTTCTTT.

V gene TRBV19 combines with J gene TRBJ2-7, with D maybe TRBD1 (7 bases). This CDR3 is 15 amino acids long. Germline loops: CDR1 LNHDA, CDR2 SQIVND (reference sequence). V was clipped by 3 bases and J by 2 bases, with 14 bases between them. Here the CDR3 DNA reads TGTGCCAGTAGTATGGGCGGGACAGTGACCTACGAGCAGTACTTC. It yields the protein CASSMGGTVTYEQYF.

The chain couples TRBV7-9 to TRBJ2-7, with 7 bases fitting TRBD1. Germline V gene sequence: CDR1 SEHNR, CDR2 FQNEAQ (reference sequence). The CDR3 totals 13 residues. J gave up 2 bases and V 2 bases, and 0 bases lay outside the gene matches. The DNA for the CDR3 is TGTGCCAGCAGCTTACAGGGGGCCTACGAGCAGTACTTC. Translated, it gives CASSLQGAYEQYF. The full variable domain, rest sourced from reference TRBV7-9 and TRBJ2-7, is DTGVSQNPRHKITKRGQNVTFRCDPISEHNRLYWYRQTLGQGPEFLTYFQNEAQLEKSRLLSDRFSAERPKGSFSTLEIQRTEQGDSAMYLCASSLQGAYEQYFGPGTRLTVT.

J is TRBJ1-2 and V is TRBV14, with no clear D. The CDR3 loop spans 15 amino acids. The germline gives CDR1 SGHDN, CDR2 FVKESK. Trimming shortened V by 1 base and J by 8 bases, and 17 bases separated the two germline ends. Written as DNA, the CDR3 is TGTGCCAGCAGCCAAGTTATAGCGGATCAGGAGGGCTACACCTTC. Amino acids: CASSQVIADQEGYTF. The full variable domain, completed using reference TRBV14 and TRBJ1-2, is EAGVTQFPSHSVIEKGQTVTLRCDPISGHDNLYWYRRVMGKEIKFLLHFVKESKQDESGMPNNRFLAERTGGTYSTLKVQPAELEDSGVYFCASSQVIADQEGYTFGSGTRLTVV.

This rearrangement joins TRBV5-6 to TRBJ1-2, with D perhaps matching TRBD1 (6 bases). Germline loops: CDR1 SGHDT, CDR2 YYEEEE. The CDR3 length is 19 residues. The V end was cut by 3 bases, the J end by 7 bases, with 31 bases between. CDR3 nucleotides: TGTGCCAGCAGCTCAACTACGAAGGGGTACAGGGAGAAAAAGGGTGGCTACACCTTC. Its translation is CASSSTTKGYREKKGGYTF.

The chain uses TRBV10-3 and TRBJ1-6; D uncertain. CDR3 size: 13 residues. CDR1 and CDR2 (germline): ENHRY, SYGVKD. Trimming cost V 4 bases and J 9 bases, with 10 bases left between them. The CDR3 protein is CAISGLGSSPLHF. CDR3 DNA sequence: TGTGCCATCAGTGGGCTGGGGAGTTCACCCCTCCACTTT.

V gene TRBV10-3 combines with J gene TRBJ1-1; tentative D call: TRBD1 (5 bases). The germline V gene has CDR1 ENHRY and CDR2 SYGVKD. Deletions cut 8 bases from V and 0 bases from J, with 10 bases between. The CDR3 runs 13 residues. CDR3 protein: CAIVAGLNTEAFF. The CDR3 DNA reads as TGTGCCATCGTGGCAGGGCTGAACACTGAAGCTTTCTTT.

The V call is TRBV7-2, the J call TRBJ2-1; maybe TRBD2 (5 bases). Per the germline V gene, CDR1 is SGHTA and CDR2 is FQGNSA. V shed 5 bases and J shed 7 bases, with 12 bases lying between them. The CDR3 is 13 residues long. The CDR3 spells CASSKQGGNEQFF. DNA for the CDR3: TGTGCCAGCAGCAAACAAGGAGGTAATGAGCAGTTCTTC.

V usage is TRBV30 and J usage is TRBJ2-1; TRBD1 agrees at 8 bases. The V gene's germline CDR1 is GTSNPN and CDR2 SVGIG (reference sequence). Trimming removed 2 bases from V and 2 bases from J; junction bases left unmatched: 8. This CDR3 spans 16 amino acids. The CDR3 is CAWSRLTGAPYNEQFF. The CDR3 bases are TGTGCCTGGAGTCGCTTGACAGGGGCCCCCTACAATGAGCAGTTCTTC.

This clone was found a few times. The chain is built from TRBV19 and TRBJ2-2; 8 bases line up with TRBD1. The length of the CDR3 is 13 residues. J gave up 3 bases and V 7 bases, and 1 base lay outside the gene matches. Germline V gene sequence: CDR1 LNHDA, CDR2 SQIVND (reference sequence). The CDR3 bases are TGTGCCAGTACAGGGGGCTACACCGGGGAGCTGTTTTTT. The encoded protein is CASTGGYTGELFF.

V is TRBV7-8 and J is TRBJ2-1; 10 bases agree with TRBD2. The CDR3 loop spans 17 amino acids. Trimming at V came to 5 bases and at J to 5 bases, leaving 12 bases not matched to a gene. Germline lookup yields CDR1 SGHVS and CDR2 FQNEAQ. The CDR3 spells CASSAPGRSGGNNEQFF. DNA for the CDR3: TGTGCCAGCAGCGCCCCGGGGCGTAGCGGGGGGAACAATGAGCAGTTCTTC. Full variable domain (remainder filled in from reference TRBV7-8 and TRBJ2-1): GAGVSQSPRYKVAKRGQDVALRCDPISGHVSLFWYQQALGQGPEFLTYFQNEAQLDKSGLPSDRFFAERPEGSVSTLKIQRTQQEDSAVYLCASSAPGRSGGNNEQFFGPGTRLTVL.

This clone came up once. This sequence joins TRBV2 and TRBJ2-7; D call uncertain. V lost 3 bases and J lost 0, with 15 bases in between. The CDR3 is 16 residues long. Germline loops: CDR1 SNHLY, CDR2 FYNNEI. CDR3 protein: CASSDGENKSSYEQYF. The CDR3 DNA sequence: TGTGCCAGCAGTGACGGTGAAAATAAGAGCTCCTACGAGCAGTACTTC.

This clone appeared a few times. The chain has TRBV19 and TRBJ2-3, with D possibly matching TRBD2 (5 bases). V was cut by 6 bases and J by 4 bases, with 11 bases left in between. Germline CDR1 and CDR2: LNHDA and SQIVND (reference sequence). The CDR3 totals 13 residues. CDR3 loop: CASSSRGADTQYF. In DNA form, the CDR3 reads TGTGCCAGTAGCAGCCGGGGTGCAGATACGCAGTATTTT.

The chain joins TRBV5-4 to TRBJ1-2, with a weak D call TRBD1 (6 bases). Germline V gives CDR1 SGHNT, CDR2 YYREEE (reference sequence). Deletions cut 2 bases from V and 7 bases from J, with 24 bases between. The CDR3 has 17 amino acids. The CDR3 spells CASSFAYFGDMDLGYTF. As DNA, the CDR3 is TGTGCCAGCAGCTTTGCTTATTTTGGGGACATGGATCTTGGCTACACCTTC.

The chain is built from TRBV7-9 and TRBJ1-6, with D tentatively TRBD1 (6 bases). The germline gives CDR1 SEHNR, CDR2 FQNEAQ (reference sequence). Between the trimmed V and J ends, which lost 5 bases and 3 bases, there was a span of 14 bases. This CDR3 has 16 amino acids. The CDR3 spells CASSLNDRRYNSPLHF. The DNA of the CDR3 is TGTGCCAGCAGCCTAAACGACAGGCGCTATAATTCACCCCTCCACTTT.

The chain recombines TRBV13 with TRBJ2-3; D might be TRBD2 (6 bases). The germline CDR1 and CDR2 sequences are PRHDT and FYEKMQ (reference sequence). CDR3 length: 16 amino acids. V shed 0 bases and J shed 4 bases, with 14 bases lying between them. The CDR3 DNA follows: TGTGCCAGCAGCTTAGGGTGGGGGGAGAATGCAGATACGCAGTATTTT. Amino acids: CASSLGWGENADTQYF.

The chain employs TRBV2 and TRBJ1-1; 7 bases line up with TRBD1. The CDR3 is 15 amino acids. Trimming took 7 bases from V and 0 from J; bases not matched to a gene: 8. Per germline, CDR1 SNHLY and CDR2 FYNNEI. The CDR3 spells CASIRDSIMNTEAFF. CDR3 nucleotide sequence: TGTGCCAGCATACGGGACAGCATCATGAACACTGAAGCTTTCTTT.

The chain combines TRBV3-1 (or the pseudogene TRBV3-2) with TRBJ1-6, with 8 positions matching TRBD1. The CDR3 has 14 residues. The germline V gene encodes CDR1 LGHDT and CDR2 YNNKEL (reference sequence). V was clipped by 5 bases and J by 11 bases; unmatched bases: 8. CDR3 nucleotide sequence: TGTGCCAGCAGCTTACAGGGGGACGATCCACCCCTCCACTTT. Translated, it gives CASSLQGDDPPLHF.